A selection of T cell receptor beta chains follows, all from one sample in a study of T cell repertoires in cytomegalovirus infection. TCRdb used MiXCR to reprocess the reads, holding one entry per CDR3 protein. The sample consists of 150,000 to 200,000 distinct CDR3 sequences, approximately 30% of them appearing once. Sequenced material: PBMCs. These receptors all stem from a human donor in good health (CMV status not recorded). Some clones in this sample may be carry-over from other donors' samples. Both conserved end residues are part of each CDR3. Fields, in order: clone size, J gene, V gene, D gene, CDR3 DNA, CDR3 protein. D genes are given only for firm matches. The listing skips clone size in some rows; elsewhere it reads once, few, many or a size class.

clone_size: few; j_call: TRBJ1-1; v_call: TRBV11-1; d_call: -; cdr3_nt: TGTGCCAGCAGCCTCTCTTCTCGGGAGGTTGAAGCTTTCTTT; cdr3_aa: CASSLSSREVEAFF
clone_size: -; j_call: TRBJ1-2; v_call: TRBV7-2; d_call: TRBD1; cdr3_nt: TGTGCCAGCAGCCGACCGCGGGACAGCCAATCTAACTATGGCTACACCTTC; cdr3_aa: CASSRPRDSQSNYGYTF
clone_size: -; j_call: TRBJ2-5; v_call: TRBV7-8; d_call: TRBD1; cdr3_nt: TGTGCCAGCAGCCTGGGACAGGCCCTCCAAGAGACCCAGTACTTC; cdr3_aa: CASSLGQALQETQYF
clone_size: many; j_call: TRBJ2-5; v_call: TRBV11-2; d_call: TRBD2; cdr3_nt: TGTGCCAGCAGCCCCGGGACTAGGCAAGAGACCCAGTACTTC; cdr3_aa: CASSPGTRQETQYF
clone_size: few; j_call: TRBJ1-1; v_call: TRBV12-5; d_call: -; cdr3_nt: TGTGCTAGTGGTTTAGGCAGGGAGAACACTGAAGCTTTCTTT; cdr3_aa: CASGLGRENTEAFF
clone_size: few; j_call: TRBJ2-7; v_call: TRBV6-2/TRBV6-3; d_call: TRBD1; cdr3_nt: TGTGCCAGCAGCGGGACAGGGAGGTACGAGCAGTACTTC; cdr3_aa: CASSGTGRYEQYF
clone_size: few; j_call: TRBJ2-7; v_call: TRBV27; d_call: TRBD1; cdr3_nt: TGTGCCAGCAGTTTCTGGGACAGGACCTACGAGCAGTACTTC; cdr3_aa: CASSFWDRTYEQYF
clone_size: -; j_call: TRBJ2-2; v_call: TRBV5-5; d_call: -; cdr3_nt: TGTGCCAGCAGCTCCCGGACGGGGAACACCGGGGAGCTGTTTTTT; cdr3_aa: CASSSRTGNTGELFF
clone_size: few; j_call: TRBJ1-2; v_call: TRBV12-3/TRBV12-4; d_call: TRBD1; cdr3_nt: TGTGCCAGCAGTTTATTCATCAAAGGGGGCGACTATGGCTACACCTTC; cdr3_aa: CASSLFIKGGDYGYTF
clone_size: -; j_call: TRBJ2-7; v_call: TRBV5-1; d_call: TRBD1; cdr3_nt: TGCGCCAGCAAGTTCGGGACAGGGATCTACGAGCAGTACTTC; cdr3_aa: CASKFGTGIYEQYF
clone_size: few; j_call: TRBJ2-1; v_call: TRBV12-3/TRBV12-4; d_call: TRBD2; cdr3_nt: TGTGCCAGCAGAACTAGCGGGGCCTACAATGAGCAGTTCTTC; cdr3_aa: CASRTSGAYNEQFF
clone_size: few; j_call: TRBJ2-6; v_call: TRBV11-2; d_call: -; cdr3_nt: TGTGCCAGCAAACGGCTCTCTGGGGCCAACGTCCTGACTTTC; cdr3_aa: CASKRLSGANVLTF
clone_size: -; j_call: TRBJ2-1; v_call: TRBV7-4; d_call: TRBD1; cdr3_nt: TGTGCCAGCAGCTTAGAACAGGGGGGCCGCCACAGTGAGCAGTTCTTC; cdr3_aa: CASSLEQGGRHSEQFF
clone_size: -; j_call: TRBJ1-1; v_call: TRBV7-6; d_call: -; cdr3_nt: TGTGCCAGCAGCCCTCTCGTGAACACTGAAGCTTTCTTT; cdr3_aa: CASSPLVNTEAFF
clone_size: many; j_call: TRBJ1-5; v_call: TRBV7-2; d_call: -; cdr3_nt: TGTGCCAGCAGCTCGTTAGTTGTGGGGCCCTTCAAGGATCAGCCCCAGCATTTT; cdr3_aa: CASSSLVVGPFKDQPQHF
clone_size: few; j_call: TRBJ1-3; v_call: TRBV5-1; d_call: -; cdr3_nt: TGCGCCAGCAGCTTGGAAATAGGAGCGGCAGGTGGAAACACCATATATTTT; cdr3_aa: CASSLEIGAAGGNTIYF
clone_size: -; j_call: TRBJ2-7; v_call: TRBV12-5; d_call: TRBD1; cdr3_nt: TGTGCTAGTGGGCCGGGACAGTTTTCCTACGAGCAGTACTTC; cdr3_aa: CASGPGQFSYEQYF
clone_size: -; j_call: TRBJ2-7; v_call: TRBV30; d_call: -; cdr3_nt: TGTGCCTGGGGACATAGTGGCTACGAGCAGTACTTC; cdr3_aa: CAWGHSGYEQYF
clone_size: -; j_call: TRBJ2-6; v_call: TRBV6-2/TRBV6-3; d_call: -; cdr3_nt: TGTGCCAGCAGTCCCCAGAGTGGGGGCACCTCTGGGGCCAACGTCCTGACTTTC; cdr3_aa: CASSPQSGGTSGANVLTF
clone_size: few; j_call: TRBJ2-5; v_call: TRBV12-3/TRBV12-4; d_call: TRBD2; cdr3_nt: TGTGCCAGCACCCCAGCGGGGGGGCTCCAAGAGACCCAGTACTTC; cdr3_aa: CASTPAGGLQETQYF
clone_size: few; j_call: TRBJ1-2; v_call: TRBV4-2; d_call: TRBD1; cdr3_nt: TGTGCCAGCAGCCTGAATCCGGGACAGGGTAACTATGGCTACACCTTC; cdr3_aa: CASSLNPGQGNYGYTF
clone_size: -; j_call: TRBJ1-1; v_call: TRBV7-9; d_call: TRBD1; cdr3_nt: TGTGCCAGCAGCTTAGGGGACAGGGAGAAGAGGCCTGAAGCTTTCTTT; cdr3_aa: CASSLGDREKRPEAFF
clone_size: -; j_call: TRBJ1-1; v_call: TRBV5-1; d_call: TRBD1; cdr3_nt: TGCGCCAGCAGCTCCCCGGGACAGGGGGCGATGGGAACTGAAGCTTTCTTT; cdr3_aa: CASSSPGQGAMGTEAFF
clone_size: -; j_call: TRBJ1-1; v_call: TRBV7-2; d_call: -; cdr3_nt: TGTGCCAGCAGCCGTGTTTACAGGGACACTGAAGCTTTCTTT; cdr3_aa: CASSRVYRDTEAFF
clone_size: -; j_call: TRBJ1-2; v_call: TRBV12-3/TRBV12-4; d_call: -; cdr3_nt: TGTGCCAGCAGTCCGGGCCTACGAGGCTACACCTTC; cdr3_aa: CASSPGLRGYTF
clone_size: many; j_call: TRBJ2-3; v_call: TRBV7-2; d_call: -; cdr3_nt: TGTGCCAGCAGCTTAGATAGCGTCACAGATACGCAGTATTTT; cdr3_aa: CASSLDSVTDTQYF
clone_size: many; j_call: TRBJ2-7; v_call: TRBV12-3/TRBV12-4; d_call: TRBD1; cdr3_nt: TGTGCCAGCAGCCCGGGACAGTCCTACGAGCAGTACTTC; cdr3_aa: CASSPGQSYEQYF
clone_size: -; j_call: TRBJ2-7; v_call: TRBV25-1; d_call: -; cdr3_nt: TGTGCCAGCACCCCCTTGATGGGTGCCTACGAGCAGTACTTC; cdr3_aa: CASTPLMGAYEQYF
clone_size: -; j_call: TRBJ1-6; v_call: TRBV6-6; d_call: TRBD1; cdr3_nt: TGTGCCAGCAGTCCCCGGGACAGGGGGCGAGATTGGGGTTCACCCCTCCACTTT; cdr3_aa: CASSPRDRGRDWGSPLHF